This T cell receptor beta chain was observed in a study of high-grade serous ovarian cancer treatment subgroups. The table came from immunoSEQ multiplex PCR; TCRdb's copy has only in-frame clones and leaves some out. Among over 6,500 clones listed, roughly three quarters were seen once. Tumor tissue was taken before any definitive surgery or chemotherapy was given. The TCR comes from a human donor with high-grade serous ovarian cancer. Sequenced: tumor tissue.

CDR3 in DNA: TGTGCCAGCAGTTTCTGGACAGGGCCCTACGAGCAGTACTTC. This sequence encodes CASSFWTGPYEQYF. This chain connects TRBV6-5 to TRBJ2-7; 8 bases agree with TRBD1. Germline CDR1 reads MNHEY; CDR2 reads SVGAGI. Trimming cost V 4 bases and J 2 bases; bases outside gene matches: 4. The CDR3 contains 14 residues.